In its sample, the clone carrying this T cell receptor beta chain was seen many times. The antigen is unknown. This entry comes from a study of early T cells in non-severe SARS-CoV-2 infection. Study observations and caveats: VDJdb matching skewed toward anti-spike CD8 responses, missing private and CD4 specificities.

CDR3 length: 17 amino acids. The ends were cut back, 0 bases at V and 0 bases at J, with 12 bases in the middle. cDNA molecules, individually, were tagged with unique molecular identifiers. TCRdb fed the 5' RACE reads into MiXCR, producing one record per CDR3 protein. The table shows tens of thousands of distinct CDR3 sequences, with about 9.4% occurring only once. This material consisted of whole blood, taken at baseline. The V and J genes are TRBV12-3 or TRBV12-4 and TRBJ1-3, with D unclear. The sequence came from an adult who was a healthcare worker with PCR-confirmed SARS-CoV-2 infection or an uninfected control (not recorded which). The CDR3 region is CASSLARLLGSGNTIYF. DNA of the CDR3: TGTGCCAGCAGTTTAGCGAGATTGTTGGGCTCTGGAAACACCATATATTTT.